The entry below describes one TCR beta chain. Its target is unknown. This specimen comes from a study of T cells after yellow fever vaccination. Germline V gene data show CDR1 as DFQATT and CDR2 as SNEGSKA (reference sequence). Unmatched junction bases numbered 6, after V lost 4 bases and J lost 3 bases. The CDR3 has 13 residues. MiXCR, run by TCRdb on the 5' RACE reads, gives a single entry per CDR3 protein. The sample contains around 350,000 distinct CDR3 sequences, 6.2% of which appear only once. General study findings and limits: Detected again after the booster were most primary-vaccination clones, at 95% to 96% CD4 and more than 70% CD8. A weaker but faster secondary response was observed, peaking on day 5 versus 15.

The chain recombines TRBV20-1 with TRBJ2-7; the match to TRBD1 covers 7 bases. This receptor was obtained from a young man who received the YFV17D yellow fever vaccine. The material was PBMCs, obtained 5 days after the yellow fever booster vaccination. DNA for the CDR3: TGCAGTGCTAACCACGGACAGGACTACGAGCAGTACTTC. It specifies CSANHGQDYEQYF.